This T cell receptor (beta chain) originates from a study of blood T cell repertoires in COVID-19. Whole-study context: Researchers got acute and convalescent COVID-19 samples from the United States, Italy and Spain. From T cells, B-cell-depleted T cells, or PBMCs came the material, which was cDNA or gDNA.

Germline CDR1 reads MNHEY; CDR2 reads SMNVEV (reference sequence). The trim removed 4 bases at V and 9 bases at J, leaving 15 bases unmatched. This CDR3 is built from 16 residues. A single count supports this clone. Original methodology: Amplifying reference gene primers gave estimates of nucleated cell counts. Profiled with immunoSEQ multiplex PCR; TCRdb holds only in-frame clones, not every one. V and J calls and clone size come straight from that table; D and trimming were deduced from the DNA. This sample has around 94,000 clones, with around 90% found just once. This chain joins TRBV27 and TRBJ2-1; 7 bases align to TRBD1. The sequence was collected from a man aged 45-65 years with active COVID-19. The sample consisted of peripheral blood. The CDR3 region has the DNA TGTGCCAGCAGTTCCCGGGACAGCGGACTTGTTAGTGAGCAGTTCTTC. It translates to CASSSRDSGLVSEQFF.